This TCR beta chain stems from a study of early T cells in non-severe SARS-CoV-2 infection. Study information: The authors sequenced bulk RNA from unsorted whole blood, leaving chains unpaired. Points from the study as a whole: Clonotype matching in VDJdb favored anti-spike CD8 responses and did not capture private and CD4 specificities.

The V end lost 5 bases, the J end lost 7 bases, and 15 bases lay between the germline ends. Germline CDR1 is SGHAT and CDR2 is FQNNGV. This CDR3 is 14 amino acids long. This clonotype was recorded at least ten times. Its cognate antigen is unknown. Individual cDNA molecules each received unique molecular identifiers attached to them. Via MiXCR, TCRdb re-called the 5' RACE reads, giving one row per CDR3 protein. This table holds approximately 34,000 distinct CDR3 sequences, almost 5.5% found once. This clonotype was obtained from an adult who was a healthcare worker with PCR-confirmed SARS-CoV-2 infection or an uninfected control (not recorded which). The sequencing used whole blood, collected at baseline. The gene calls are TRBV11-2 and TRBJ2-1; D not certain. The CDR3 bases are TGTGCCAGCAGCCAAAAAAGCATAGGGAATGAGCAGTTCTTC. It yields the protein CASSQKSIGNEQFF.